Following are 32 T cell receptor beta chains from one sample sequenced in a study of T-cell memory formation after mild COVID-19. TCRdb re-analysed the 5' RACE reads in MiXCR, keeping a single row per CDR3 protein. Of over 120,000 distinct CDR3 sequences in the sample, under 7% were seen once. The specimen was PBMCs or a T cell subset sorted from them (not recorded which). Receptor source: an adult woman who had mild COVID-19 (a few samples of this study predate the infection). Cell type and time point are not known.

The rearrangement links TRBV15 to TRBJ1-2, with a tentative D call TRBD1 (5 bases). CDR3 length: 16 amino acids. V shed 3 bases and J shed 1 base, with 15 bases lying between them. The germline V gene has CDR1 LNHNV and CDR2 YYDKDF (reference sequence). CDR3 coding DNA: TGTGCCACCAGCAGCGGGCCCGACAGTTTTAACTATGGCTACACCTTC. This codes for CATSSGPDSFNYGYTF.

This clonotype was observed at least ten times. CDR3 bases: TGTGCCAGCAGCCGATATGGGACTAGCGGGAGAACCGGGGAGCTGTTTTTT. This encodes CASSRYGTSGRTGELFF. This chain links TRBV3-1 with TRBJ2-2, with TRBD2 matching over 14 bases. The length of the CDR3 is 17 residues. With V trimmed by 4 bases and J by 5 bases, 6 bases remained unmatched. Germline CDR1 and CDR2: LGHDT and YNNKEL (reference sequence).

The chain has TRBV24-1 and TRBJ2-7; 7 nucleotides match TRBD1. Germline CDR1 and CDR2: KGHDR and SFDVKD. The junction had 10 bases not matched to a gene; V was cut back by 5 bases and J by 4 bases. This CDR3 contains 15 residues. CDR3 sequence (DNA): TGTGCCACCAGTGCGGGACAGAGGGGCCTATACGAGCAGTACTTC. This translates into CATSAGQRGLYEQYF.

The rearrangement joins TRBV11-1 to TRBJ2-1; 13 bases line up with TRBD2. The CDR3 spans 16 residues. The V gene's germline CDR1 is SGHAT and CDR2 FQDESV (reference sequence). V shed 5 bases and J 6 bases; nucleotides not matched to a gene: 7. CDR3 DNA sequence: TGTGCCAGCAGCGAGAGACTAGCGGGGGGCGTCAATGAGCAGTTCTTC. This sequence encodes CASSERLAGGVNEQFF.

The chain carries TRBV2 and TRBJ2-1; D not certain. The CDR3 totals 11 residues. V was cut by 5 bases and J by 8 bases, with 7 bases left in between. The germline V gene encodes CDR1 SNHLY and CDR2 FYNNEI. The chain's CDR3 is CASSRLDEQFF. The CDR3 DNA reads TGTGCCAGCAGTAGATTGGATGAGCAGTTCTTC.

This clonotype appeared many times. The rearrangement joins TRBV7-8 to TRBJ1-6, with a possible D match to TRBD1 (5 bases). Looked up from germline, CDR1 is SGHVS and CDR2 is FQNEAQ. Trimming shortened V by 8 bases and J by 7 bases, and 12 bases separated the two germline ends. The CDR3 is 13 residues long. The CDR3 loop is CASGTDHNSPLHF. As DNA, the CDR3 is TGTGCCAGCGGGACGGACCACAATTCACCCCTCCACTTT.

Only a few counts were recorded for this clonotype. The V gene is TRBV3-1, the J gene TRBJ2-5; D not certain. Trimming took 4 bases from V and 4 from J, leaving 7 bases between them. Germline assignment: CDR1 LGHDT and CDR2 YNNKEL (reference sequence). This CDR3 is built from 12 residues. In nucleotides, the CDR3 is TGTGCCAGCAGCCCCCCCGGAGAGACCCAGTACTTC. It yields the protein CASSPPGETQYF.

This clonotype was detected many times. The chain couples TRBV18 to TRBJ1-6, with 7 bases identical to TRBD1. Per germline, CDR1 KGHSH and CDR2 LQKENI. After removal of 2 bases from V and 7 bases from J, the junction contained 5 bases not matched to a gene. This CDR3 spans 15 amino acids. CDR3 bases: TGTGCCAGCTCACCATCGGACAGGTCAAATTCACCCCTCCACTTT. Protein: CASSPSDRSNSPLHF.

This chain uses TRBV4-3 with TRBJ1-6, with D maybe TRBD1 (6 bases). V gave up 4 bases and J gave up 7 bases, with 14 bases separating them. CDR3 length equals 15 residues. Germline V gives CDR1 LGHNA, CDR2 YSLEER. The CDR3 DNA reads TGCGCCAGCAGCCCGGGGGCCCTGACAAATTCACCCCTCCACTTT. This encodes CASSPGALTNSPLHF.

The chain employs TRBV6-2 or TRBV6-3 and TRBJ2-2, with D perhaps matching TRBD1 (6 bases). V was shortened by 6 bases and J by 2 bases, with 22 bases between the two germline ends. The germline V gene has CDR1 MNHEY and CDR2 SVGEGT. This CDR3 is built from 18 residues. This CDR3 reads CASSSLPGQKHNTGELFF. In DNA form, the CDR3 reads TGTGCCAGCAGCTCCCTCCCCGGACAGAAACATAACACCGGGGAGCTGTTTTTT.

The chain links TRBV5-6 to TRBJ2-3; D gene unclear. The CDR3 consists of 15 residues. The V and J ends lost 0 bases and 2 bases respectively, with 10 bases between them. Germline V gene data show CDR1 as SGHDT and CDR2 as YYEEEE. The CDR3 loop reads CASSLVAQHTDTQYF. CDR3 nucleotides: TGTGCCAGCAGCTTGGTAGCACAGCACACAGATACGCAGTATTTT.

Many counts were recorded for this clonotype. The chain recombines TRBV7-2 with TRBJ2-7; D possibly corresponds to TRBD2 (6 bases). This CDR3 is built from 15 residues. V lost 5 bases, J lost 0 bases, and 14 bases lay in between. Per the germline V gene, CDR1 is SGHTA and CDR2 is FQGNSA. CDR3 sequence reads: CASSPIVGSSYEQYF. The CDR3 nucleotides read TGTGCCAGCAGCCCTATAGTCGGGAGCTCCTACGAGCAGTACTTC.

The gene calls are TRBV5-4 and TRBJ2-7; 9 nucleotides line up with TRBD2. The germline V gene has CDR1 SGHNT and CDR2 YYREEE (reference sequence). This CDR3 is 15 amino acids long. After removal of 3 bases from V and 4 bases from J, the junction contained 8 bases not matched to a gene. The CDR3 loop reads CASSWKRGDSYEQYF. For the CDR3, the DNA is TGTGCCAGCAGCTGGAAGCGGGGGGACTCATACGAGCAGTACTTC.

This clonotype was detected many times. V and J are TRBV20-1 and TRBJ2-7, with no clear D. The germline V and J ends were trimmed by 1 base and 5 bases, with 6 bases remaining between them. The germline V gene has CDR1 DFQATT and CDR2 SNEGSKA (reference sequence). CDR3 length: 11 amino acids. CDR3 nucleotides: TGCAGTGCTAGAGTCCACCACGAGCAGTACTTC. Residues: CSARVHHEQYF.

This clonotype was detected ten times or more. This chain connects TRBV20-1 to TRBJ1-2; the match to TRBD1 covers 8 bases. The CDR3 runs 13 residues. CDR1 is DFQATT and CDR2 is SNEGSKA in the germline V gene (reference sequence). The trim removed 5 bases at V and 8 bases at J, leaving 10 bases unmatched. CDR3 residues: CSAPDRAGTGYTF. The CDR3 DNA reads as TGCAGTGCTCCGGACAGGGCGGGTACGGGCTACACCTTC.

The sample holds a few counts of this clonotype. The V gene is TRBV7-2, the J gene TRBJ1-1; D not resolved. Deletions cut 2 bases from V and 8 bases from J, with 12 bases between. This CDR3 has 13 amino acids. CDR1 and CDR2 (germline): SGHTA, FQGNSA. For the CDR3, the DNA is TGTGCCAGCAGCTTACGGGTTCCCAAGGAAGCTTTCTTT. It yields the protein CASSLRVPKEAFF.

The chain employs TRBV20-1 and TRBJ1-2, with no clear D. From germline, CDR1 is DFQATT and CDR2 SNEGSKA (reference sequence). Deletions cut 0 bases from V and 4 bases from J, with 12 bases between. The CDR3 consists of 14 residues. This CDR3 reads CSARDRGSIYGYTF. DNA for the CDR3: TGCAGTGCTAGAGATCGGGGTTCGATCTATGGCTACACCTTC.

This clonotype was picked up many times. This chain links TRBV3-1 with TRBJ1-1, with D uncertain. Trimming took 4 bases from V and 8 from J, leaving 8 bases between them. Germline CDR1 is LGHDT and CDR2 is YNNKEL (reference sequence). This CDR3 comprises 11 residues. The CDR3 nucleotides are TGTGCCAGCAGCCTCGCGTACGAAGCTTTCTTT. As protein: CASSLAYEAFF.

At least ten counts were recorded for this clonotype. The chain uses TRBV7-2 and TRBJ2-7, with TRBD2 matching 7 bases. Trimming removed 6 bases from V and 2 bases from J; junction bases left unmatched: 7. CDR1 and CDR2 from the germline V gene are SGHTA and FQGNSA. CDR3 length: 14 residues. The CDR3 nucleotides read TGTGCCAGCAGGCCTCCGAGCGGGACCTACGAGCAGTACTTC. This encodes CASRPPSGTYEQYF.

Concerning this clonotype itself: A much larger clone differs by one base, so this may be a read error. This chain uses TRBV7-2 with TRBJ2-7; D call uncertain. The germline V gene encodes CDR1 SGHTA and CDR2 FQGNSA. The V gene lost 2 bases and the J gene lost 7 bases, with 18 bases spanning the gap. CDR3 length equals 15 residues. CDR3 sequence reads: CASSLTAHSRREQYF. Here the CDR3 DNA reads TGTGCCAGCAGCTTAACTGCTCACTCCCGTAGGGAGCAGTACTTC.

This clonotype turned up a few times. This chain uses TRBV24-1 with TRBJ1-5; 7 bases fit TRBD1. Trimming at V came to 6 bases and at J to 4 bases, leaving 5 bases not matched to a gene. Germline V gene sequence: CDR1 KGHDR, CDR2 SFDVKD. The CDR3 loop spans 14 amino acids. This CDR3 reads CATSMRGRNQPQHF. DNA for the CDR3: TGTGCCACCAGTATGAGGGGGCGAAATCAGCCCCAGCATTTT.

This clonotype was detected only a few times. This chain uses TRBV4-2 with TRBJ2-6, with D possibly matching TRBD1 (6 bases). Trimming cost V 4 bases and J 0 bases, with 13 bases left between them. The CDR3 runs to 17 residues. Germline V CDR1 and CDR2: LGHNA, YNFKEQ. The CDR3 spells CASSPRGGASGANVLTF. CDR3 coding DNA: TGTGCCAGCAGCCCCCGAGGGGGAGCCTCTGGGGCCAACGTCCTGACTTTC.

The chain joins TRBV6-1 to TRBJ2-2, with D perhaps matching TRBD1 or TRBD2 (5 bases each). The CDR3 covers 14 residues. V was shortened by 4 bases and J by 7 bases, with 13 bases between the two germline ends. Germline assignment: CDR1 MNHNS and CDR2 SASEGT. CDR3 in amino acids: CASSAGPVIGELFF. CDR3 nucleotide sequence: TGTGCCAGCAGTGCGGGACCAGTTATCGGGGAGCTGTTTTTT.

There are a few counts of this clonotype. This chain's CDR3 is CASSFWGNTGELFF. For the CDR3, the DNA is TGTGCCAGCAGCTTTTGGGGAAACACCGGGGAGCTGTTTTTT. This chain connects TRBV11-2 to TRBJ2-2; D is uncertain. The CDR3 has 14 residues. V lost 3 bases and J 2 bases, leaving 7 bases between the germline ends. Germline assignment: CDR1 SGHAT and CDR2 FQNNGV.

This chain connects TRBV7-9 to TRBJ2-1; 15 bases match TRBD2. The V gene's germline CDR1 is SEHNR and CDR2 FQNEAQ (reference sequence). The V gene end was trimmed by 3 bases and the J gene end by 9 bases; junction bases not matched to a gene: 6. The CDR3 spans 16 residues. This CDR3 is CASSFGLAGGQSEQFF. The CDR3 DNA sequence: TGTGCCAGCAGCTTCGGACTAGCGGGGGGGCAGAGTGAGCAGTTCTTC.

This clonotype was counted a few times. CDR3 bases: TGTGCCTGGAACAGGGGGCGAAAGGGAGGAAACACCATATATTTT. This gives the protein CAWNRGRKGGNTIYF. The gene calls are TRBV30 and TRBJ1-3, with TRBD1 matching over 9 bases. V shed 4 bases and J 4 bases; nucleotides not matched to a gene: 8. Germline CDR1 reads GTSNPN; CDR2 reads SVGIG (reference sequence). The CDR3 is made up of 15 amino acids.

This clonotype was seen many times. J is TRBJ1-2 and V is TRBV7-2, with 10 nucleotides matching TRBD1. This CDR3 has 14 amino acids. Germline CDR1 is SGHTA and CDR2 is FQGNSA. J lost 8 bases, V lost 6 bases, and 9 bases had no gene match. The CDR3 region is CASSSGTGDRGYTF. The CDR3 region has the DNA TGTGCCAGCAGTTCCGGGACAGGGGATCGGGGCTACACCTTC.

In this sample, this clonotype turned up many times. The chain has TRBV5-1 and TRBJ2-1; either TRBD1 or TRBD2 may supply D (6 bases each). The CDR3 is made up of 13 amino acids. V dropped 0 bases and J dropped 10 bases, with 11 bases sitting between them. The germline V gene encodes CDR1 SGHRS and CDR2 YFSETQ. The CDR3 sequence: CASSLEGGREQFF. CDR3 DNA: TGCGCCAGCAGCTTGGAGGGGGGACGCGAGCAGTTCTTC. The whole variable domain, remainder taken from reference TRBV5-1 and TRBJ2-1, is KAGVTQTPRYLIKTRGQQVTLSCSPISGHRSVSWYQQTPGQGLQFLFEYFSETQRNKGNFPGRFSGRQFSNSRSEMNVSTLELGDSALYLCASSLEGGREQFFGPGTRLTVL.

This clonotype was seen more than once but under ten times. The V gene is TRBV7-9, the J gene TRBJ2-1; 12 positions agree with TRBD2. The CDR3 is 13 amino acids. Germline V gene sequence: CDR1 SEHNR, CDR2 FQNEAQ (reference sequence). After removal of 9 bases from V and 6 bases from J, the junction contained 3 bases not matched to a gene. This CDR3 is CASLAGGGNEQFF. The CDR3 nucleotides are TGTGCCAGTCTAGCGGGAGGGGGCAATGAGCAGTTCTTC.

V usage is TRBV19 and J usage is TRBJ2-3; 13 positions match TRBD2. The germline gives CDR1 LNHDA, CDR2 SQIVND (reference sequence). Unmatched junction bases numbered 2, after V lost 5 bases and J lost 0 bases. CDR3 length equals 16 residues. In nucleotides, the CDR3 is TGTGCCAGTAGTTCGGGACTAGCGGGAAGCACAGATACGCAGTATTTT. This gives the protein CASSSGLAGSTDTQYF.

The chain couples TRBV7-2 to TRBJ2-7; D not certain. This CDR3 comprises 13 residues. From germline, CDR1 is SGHTA and CDR2 FQGNSA. V shed 4 bases and J shed 0 bases, with 7 bases lying between them. The CDR3 loop reads CASSSPSSYEQYF. The DNA of the CDR3 is TGTGCCAGCAGCTCCCCGAGCTCCTACGAGCAGTACTTC. The full variable domain, its missing parts supplied by reference TRBV7-2 and TRBJ2-7, is GAGVSQSPSNKVTEKGKDVELRCDPISGHTALYWYRQSLGQGLEFLIYFQGNSAPDKSGLPSDRFSAERTGGSVSTLTIQRTQQEDSAVYLCASSSPSSYEQYFGPGTRLTVT.

This clonotype has a count of ten or more. V gene TRBV11-3 combines with J gene TRBJ2-1; perhaps TRBD2 as D (6 bases). Germline loops: CDR1 SGHNT, CDR2 YENEEA. This CDR3 contains 13 residues. Trimming took off 2 bases at V and 12 bases at J, with 14 bases between the two ends. This CDR3 is CASSLIAGYGQFF. The CDR3 coding sequence is TGTGCCAGCAGCTTAATCGCGGGATACGGGCAGTTCTTC.